A single T cell receptor (beta chain) is shown here with its context. The sample is drawn from a study of blood T cell repertoires in COVID-19. Study-level background: Acute and convalescent COVID-19 samples came from the United States, Italy and Spain.

Germline V gene lookup returns CDR1 SGHRS and CDR2 YFSETQ. Trimming cost V 0 bases and J 6 bases, with 9 bases left between them. CDR3 length: 13 residues. The protocol was immunoSEQ multiplex PCR, while the TCRdb copy is restricted to in-frame clones and leaves out a portion. The sample lists hundreds of thousands of clones, 70% to 90% seen once, with 7.2% in the top ten. The specimen was peripheral blood. V and J are TRBV5-1 and TRBJ1-2; no definite D call. This sequence was found in a human donor in a cohort sampled during active COVID-19. The CDR3 bases are TGCGCCAGCAGCTTGGCCAGTCTCGATGGCTACACCTTC. Translated, it gives CASSLASLDGYTF.